A single sample is the source of the 21 T cell receptor beta chains below, sequenced in a study of cytomegalovirus exposure and HLA in healthy donors. 60 Vbeta and 13 Jbeta primers were used in PCR. The data were produced by immunoSEQ multiplex PCR, yet TCRdb's version contains in-frame clones alone and is incomplete. The table shows about 190,000 clones, with just under 80% occurring only once. The sample taken for sequencing was PBMCs. The receptors shown here come from a woman in her twenties or thirties in good health and CMV-seropositive.

The V call is TRBV5-1, the J call TRBJ2-3, with a tentative D call TRBD2 (5 bases). This CDR3 has 14 amino acids. V lost 0 bases, J lost 4 bases, and 9 bases lay in between. Germline values: CDR1 SGHRS, CDR2 YFSETQ. The chain's CDR3 is CASSLATDSDTQYF. CDR3 DNA: TGCGCCAGCAGCTTGGCCACGGACTCAGATACGCAGTATTTT.

This clone turned up a few times. The rearrangement joins TRBV5-1 to TRBJ2-1; perhaps TRBD2 as D (5 bases). Germline V lookup: CDR1 SGHRS, CDR2 YFSETQ. There are 13 residues in the CDR3. V lost 4 bases to trimming and J lost 5 bases, with 10 bases between them. The CDR3 here is CASSPAGNNEQFF. The CDR3 DNA sequence: TGCGCCAGCAGCCCGGCCGGGAACAATGAGCAGTTCTTC.

This chain links TRBV5-8 with TRBJ2-1; the D gene is possibly TRBD1 (5 bases). Germline-derived CDR1 and CDR2 are SGHTS and YDEGEE. V lost 0 bases, J lost 5 bases, and 12 bases lay in between. There are 15 residues in the CDR3. Here the CDR3 reads CASSLGLTADNEQFF. CDR3 coding DNA: TGTGCCAGCAGCTTGGGGTTGACAGCCGACAATGAGCAGTTCTTC.

The chain uses TRBV28 and TRBJ1-1; tentatively, D is TRBD1 (6 bases). Looked up from germline, CDR1 is MDHEN and CDR2 is SYDVKM. There are 15 residues in the CDR3. Trimming removed 8 bases from V and 1 base from J, with 17 bases in between. The CDR3 bases are TGTGCCAGCCCCCCAACAGGGTTTGGGAACACTGAAGCTTTCTTT. It yields the protein CASPPTGFGNTEAFF.

The chain links TRBV5-1 to TRBJ2-1, with 7 bases fitting TRBD2. V lost 0 bases to trimming and J lost 4 bases; unmatched junction nucleotides: 4. Germline CDR1 is SGHRS and CDR2 is YFSETQ. The CDR3 runs 15 residues. CDR3 protein: CASSLVSSGYNEQFF. CDR3 DNA sequence: TGCGCCAGCAGCTTGGTTTCTAGCGGATACAATGAGCAGTTCTTC.

The count of this clone is one. V gene TRBV11-2 combines with J gene TRBJ1-2; D ambiguous. V was pared by 5 bases and J by 4 bases, with 11 bases between. The germline CDR1 and CDR2 sequences are SGHAT and FQNNGV. This CDR3 is built from 13 residues. DNA of the CDR3: TGTGCCAGCAGCCCGGGGAACATCTATGGCTACACCTTC. The encoded protein is CASSPGNIYGYTF.

The chain combines TRBV2 with TRBJ2-2; D remains unclear. The ends were cut back, 5 bases at V and 7 bases at J, with 14 bases in the middle. CDR3 length: 14 residues. CDR1 and CDR2 from the germline V gene are SNHLY and FYNNEI. This CDR3 reads CASSKRGGGGELFF. The CDR3 bases are TGTGCCAGCAGTAAACGTGGTGGCGGCGGGGAGCTGTTTTTT.

The chain is built from TRBV15 and TRBJ2-2; 8 bases fit TRBD1. The CDR3 spans 15 residues. The V gene's germline CDR1 is LNHNV and CDR2 YYDKDF (reference sequence). V shed 1 base and J 5 bases; nucleotides not matched to a gene: 3. Written as DNA, the CDR3 is TGTGCCACCAGCAGAGTGGACAGGGAGACCGGGGAGCTGTTTTTT. This translates into CATSRVDRETGELFF.

The chain recombines TRBV19 with TRBJ1-5; possibly TRBD1 for D (6 bases). The V end was cut by 2 bases, the J end by 6 bases, with 14 bases between. The CDR3 runs to 15 residues. The V gene's germline CDR1 is LNHDA and CDR2 SQIVND (reference sequence). Here the CDR3 DNA reads TGTGCCAGTAGTATAAGCAGGGGAGGGGGTCAGCCCCAGCATTTT. This codes for CASSISRGGGQPQHF.

The chain is built from TRBV2 and TRBJ1-3, with D hard to call. From germline, CDR1 is SNHLY and CDR2 FYNNEI. CDR3 length: 13 residues. Trimming stripped 7 bases from V and 2 bases from J, with 9 bases between. CDR3 DNA: TGTGCCAGCATGCGGGGAGCTGGAAACACCATATATTTT. This translates into CASMRGAGNTIYF.

The gene calls are TRBV7-2 and TRBJ2-1; no clear D. This CDR3 comprises 15 residues. V was trimmed by 5 bases and J by 0 bases, leaving 11 bases between them. Germline V lookup: CDR1 SGHTA, CDR2 FQGNSA. CDR3 sequence reads: CASSPRRSSYNEQFF. In nucleotides, the CDR3 is TGTGCCAGCAGCCCCCGGCGGAGCTCCTACAATGAGCAGTTCTTC.

This clone was counted a few times. This chain links TRBV25-1 with TRBJ1-3, with D tentatively TRBD1 (6 bases). Trimming took off 3 bases at V and 8 bases at J, with 14 bases between the two ends. The germline V gene has CDR1 MGHDK and CDR2 SYGVNS. The CDR3 totals 14 residues. This chain's CDR3 is CASSDRIQGYTIYF. As DNA, the CDR3 is TGTGCCAGCAGTGACCGAATACAGGGTTACACCATATATTTT.

This clone has a handful of counts. V gene TRBV7-9 combines with J gene TRBJ1-1; perhaps TRBD1 as D (5 bases). Germline-derived CDR1 and CDR2 are SEHNR and FQNEAQ (reference sequence). The CDR3 extends over 14 amino acids. V lost 6 bases and J 0 bases, leaving 11 bases between the germline ends. The CDR3 loop is CASSRGVLNTEAFF. As DNA, the CDR3 is TGTGCCAGCAGTCGGGGGGTGCTGAACACTGAAGCTTTCTTT.

V and J are TRBV11-2 and TRBJ1-6; D not resolved. V was shortened by 1 base and J by 10 bases, with 14 bases between the two germline ends. Looked up from germline, CDR1 is SGHAT and CDR2 is FQNNGV. This CDR3 has 15 residues. The CDR3 here is CASSLGIWEASPLHF. DNA for the CDR3: TGTGCCAGCAGCTTAGGGATTTGGGAGGCCTCACCCCTCCACTTT.

This sequence joins TRBV7-3 and TRBJ2-5; 10 nucleotides match TRBD2. Germline lookup yields CDR1 SGHTA and CDR2 FQGTGA. V shed 3 bases and J 0 bases; nucleotides not matched to a gene: 1. The CDR3 is 15 amino acids. For the CDR3, the DNA is TGTGCCAGCAGCTTCCTAGCGGGGGACCAAGAGACCCAGTACTTC. Translated, it gives CASSFLAGDQETQYF.

This clone showed up just a few times. The chain links TRBV28 to TRBJ2-5, with 7 bases lining up with TRBD1. CDR3 size: 14 residues. CDR1 is MDHEN, CDR2 SYDVKM, per germline. Trimming took 8 bases from V and 4 from J; bases not matched to a gene: 10. The CDR3 spells CASGPGQSRETQYF. Written as DNA, the CDR3 is TGTGCCAGCGGACCGGGACAGTCTAGAGAGACCCAGTACTTC.

The rearrangement uses TRBV10-2 and TRBJ2-1; D may be TRBD2 (6 bases). The CDR3 totals 13 residues. Germline V CDR1 and CDR2: WSHSY, SAAADI. Between the trimmed V and J ends, which lost 7 bases and 9 bases, there was a span of 16 bases. This CDR3 reads CASTSKFGGEQFF. CDR3 DNA: TGCGCCAGCACGTCCAAATTCGGGGGTGAGCAGTTCTTC.

This clone occurred once. The chain has TRBV28 and TRBJ2-2, with TRBD2 matching over 8 bases. The V gene's germline CDR1 is MDHEN and CDR2 SYDVKM. The CDR3 totals 15 residues. J gave up 1 base and V 2 bases, and 0 bases lay outside the gene matches. DNA for the CDR3: TGTGCCAGCAGTTTAGCGGGGGGGAACACCGGGGAGCTGTTTTTT. Amino acids: CASSLAGGNTGELFF.

This clone was counted only a few times. The V gene is TRBV1, the J gene TRBJ1-1; the table calls TRBD1, which could not be checked here. TRBV1 is tagged as a pseudogene. This CDR3 has 18 amino acids. The CDR3 loop is CTSSQRPQGTNGNTEAFF. CDR3 DNA sequence: TGCACCAGCAGCCAGAGACCACAGGGGACAAATGGTAACACTGAAGCTTTCTTT.

This clone was seen only a few times. This chain connects TRBV15 to TRBJ2-6, with D possibly being TRBD1 (6 bases). The CDR3 is 17 amino acids. Trimming took 4 bases from V and 0 from J, leaving 13 bases between them. Germline V gene lookup returns CDR1 LNHNV and CDR2 YYDKDF (reference sequence). The DNA of the CDR3 is TGTGCCACCAGCACAGGGGCCCCGGTCTCTGGGGCCAACGTCCTGACTTTC. Protein: CATSTGAPVSGANVLTF.

The V and J genes are TRBV4-1 and TRBJ2-7, with D unresolved. V was trimmed by 5 bases and J by 6 bases, leaving 20 bases between them. Germline V lookup: CDR1 MGHRA, CDR2 YSYEKL. CDR3 length equals 15 residues. The CDR3 nucleotides are TGCGCCAGCAGCTACACCTCGACTTGGAATTCCGAGCAGTACTTC. Encoded protein: CASSYTSTWNSEQYF.